The source of this T cell receptor beta chain is a study of shared clonotypes between healthy human individuals. Study context: Each donor had three CD4 naive, three CD4 memory, two CD8 naive and one CD8 memory plate.

Data came from immunoSEQ multiplex PCR; TCRdb stores just in-frame clones and leaves some out. The data show approximately 2,000,000 clones, roughly 92% seen once. Concerning this clone itself: Its antigen is not known.

Study-wide results and limits: Naive CD4 clonotype sharing across a handful of donors was about 5%.

The J segment lost 5 bases and the V segment lost 1 base, leaving 10 bases of the junction unmatched. This CDR3 is built from 16 residues. Germline V lookup: CDR1 SGHKS, CDR2 YYEKEE (reference sequence). The chain joins TRBV5-5 to TRBJ1-1; 8 bases line up with TRBD1. The receptor's source is a man aged 18 to 29 in good health. Some clones in this sample may be carry-over from other donors' samples. Source material: naive CD4+ T cells from PBMCs. Subset indicated: CD45RA+ positively selected. The CDR3 DNA reads TGTGCCAGCAGCTTGCGACAGGGGCCCCGGGGAACTGAAGCTTTCTTT. Its protein is CASSLRQGPRGTEAFF.